This T cell receptor beta chain stems from a study of cytomegalovirus exposure and HLA in healthy donors. About the research overall: The 95 to 150 validation repertoires were produced on the same platform as the 550 to 750 repertoires of the first cohort. This was reported in a later analysis.

Worth noting for this clone: Its matching antigen is unknown.

The donors were members of the validation cohort, which comprised about 120 subjects and was separate from the first cohort of roughly 700 subjects. Whole-study results and caveats: Despite most TCR sequences being rare, some public TCRs occurred in many donors.

Germline CDR1 SGHDT, CDR2 YYEEEE. Trimming removed 2 bases at V and 4 bases at J, with 21 bases between. The CDR3 consists of 17 residues. Assay used: immunoSEQ multiplex PCR; TCRdb lists only in-frame clones, some missing. The table includes 55,000 to 80,000 clones, roughly 94% detected once. The chain employs TRBV5-6 and TRBJ1-1, with D unresolved. This TCR came from a woman in her late teens or twenties in good health and CMV-seropositive. Sequenced sample: PBMCs. CDR3 DNA sequence: TGTGCCAGCAGCTTACGACTGCTTTGGACTCCAGCCACTGAAGCTTTCTTT. It translates to CASSLRLLWTPATEAFF. The full variable domain, completed using reference TRBV5-6 and TRBJ1-1, is DAGVTQSPTHLIKTRGQQVTLRCSPKSGHDTVSWYQQALGQGPQFIFQYYEEEERQRGNFPDRFSGHQFPNYSSELNVNALLLGDSALYLCASSLRLLWTPATEAFFGQGTRLTVV.